The source of this T cell receptor beta chain is a study of T cell repertoires in cytomegalovirus infection. TCRdb used MiXCR to reprocess the reads, holding one entry per CDR3 protein. The top ten clones hold around 32% of a sample with under 150,000 distinct CDR3 sequences, approximately 24% of them seen once. In germline, CDR1 is MDHEN, CDR2 SYDVKM. The length of the CDR3 is 14 residues. The V end lost 7 bases, the J end lost 6 bases, and 19 bases lay between the germline ends. On this clonotype: What it recognizes is unknown.

The specimen sequenced was PBMCs, sequenced either directly or after in vitro stimulation (not recorded which). The chain couples TRBV28 to TRBJ2-7; D is possibly TRBD1 (6 bases). The receptor's source is a human donor in good health (CMV status not recorded). Some clones in this sample may be carry-over from other donors' samples. The CDR3 coding sequence is TGTGCCAGCAAGAGTCCAGGGGCGAGTAGCGAGCAGTACGTC. Its protein product is CASKSPGASSEQYV.